The source of this T cell receptor beta chain is a study of blood T cell repertoires in COVID-19. Study-level background: Sites across the United States, Italy and Spain contributed samples from acute and convalescent COVID-19. T cells, B-cell-depleted T cells, or PBMCs provided the cDNA or gDNA that served as material.

The germline CDR1 and CDR2 sequences are SGHTA and FQGNSA. The J segment lost 1 base and the V segment lost 5 bases, leaving 5 bases of the junction unmatched. The CDR3 is 15 residues long. Sequencing was performed with immunoSEQ multiplex PCR; in TCRdb, only in-frame clones are kept and a portion is missing. The sample contains hundreds of thousands of clones, 80% to 90% of which appear only once. Ages ranged from roughly 18 to 100 years, with residence in 24 US areas. Each exposed participant met a COVID-19 case in the 2 weeks preceding study entry. The receptor's source is a man aged 45-60 years who had been exposed to COVID-19. The chain employs TRBV7-2 and TRBJ1-1; 9 nucleotides align to TRBD1. The specimen sequenced was PBMCs or T cells enriched from blood (not recorded which). CDR3 residues: CASSRNRGPNTEAFF. Written as DNA, the CDR3 is TGTGCCAGCAGCCGGAACAGGGGGCCGAACACTGAAGCTTTCTTT.